This TCR beta chain is from a study of T cell repertoires in cytomegalovirus infection. Study-wide context: A matching HLA type, together with CMV infection, was signaled by public TCR beta signatures. Findings of the study overall: Cumulative frequency (of public TCR beta family members) identified carriers of CMV plus the relevant HLA.

TCRdb re-called the reads with MiXCR, one entry per CDR3 protein. The sample shows roughly 730,000 distinct CDR3 sequences, roughly 30% of them seen only once. There are 15 residues in the CDR3. CDR1 and CDR2 (germline): SEHNR, FQNEAQ (reference sequence). V was clipped by 5 bases and J by 2 bases, with 15 bases between them. In regard to this clonotype: The antigen remains unidentified.

This specimen was cultured PBMCs, taken from culture after CMV antigen stimulation. This TCR derives from a human donor in good health (CMV status not recorded). Some clones in this sample may be carry-over from other donors' samples. The V call is TRBV7-9, the J call TRBJ1-1; D call uncertain. The CDR3 bases are TGTGCCAGCAGCGATCCCGGGCCCCCCAACACTGAAGCTTTCTTT. Protein product: CASSDPGPPNTEAFF. Looking up the rest from reference TRBV7-9 and TRBJ1-1 gives the full variable domain: DTGVSQNPRHKITKRGQNVTFRCDPISEHNRLYWYRQTLGQGPEFLTYFQNEAQLEKSRLLSDRFSAERPKGSFSTLEIQRTEQGDSAMYLCASSDPGPPNTEAFFGQGTRLTVV.